The clone carrying this TCR beta chain was seen at least ten times. Its antigen is currently unknown. Researchers used genomic DNA as the template to profile TCR beta VDJ and CDR3. TCRdb reanalysed the reads using MiXCR and keeps one entry per CDR3 protein. The sample lists 150,000 to 200,000 distinct CDR3 sequences; less than 50% were seen once. Before being chosen for sequencing, patients had shown CD8+CD57+ cell expansion by flow cytometry. All patients had severe acquired aplastic anemia. None of the patients had been given any therapy when their blood was sampled. The entry originates in a study of CD8+CD57+ T cells in acquired aplastic anemia. Findings of the study overall: For CD8+ Simpson's diversity, patients and controls showed no significant difference.

The CDR3 runs to 13 residues. CDR1 and CDR2 from the germline V gene are KGHDR and SFDVKD. Between the trimmed V and J ends, which lost 5 bases and 4 bases, there was a span of 10 bases. Sequenced sample: sorted CD4+, CD8+, or CD8+CD57+ T cells (not recorded which) from PBMCs. This receptor was obtained from a human donor with aplastic anemia. The chain couples TRBV24-1 to TRBJ2-5, with TRBD2 as a possible D gene (7 bases). The CDR3 sequence is CATSGGGVETQYF. For the CDR3, the DNA is TGTGCCACCAGTGGAGGGGGGGTAGAGACCCAGTACTTC.